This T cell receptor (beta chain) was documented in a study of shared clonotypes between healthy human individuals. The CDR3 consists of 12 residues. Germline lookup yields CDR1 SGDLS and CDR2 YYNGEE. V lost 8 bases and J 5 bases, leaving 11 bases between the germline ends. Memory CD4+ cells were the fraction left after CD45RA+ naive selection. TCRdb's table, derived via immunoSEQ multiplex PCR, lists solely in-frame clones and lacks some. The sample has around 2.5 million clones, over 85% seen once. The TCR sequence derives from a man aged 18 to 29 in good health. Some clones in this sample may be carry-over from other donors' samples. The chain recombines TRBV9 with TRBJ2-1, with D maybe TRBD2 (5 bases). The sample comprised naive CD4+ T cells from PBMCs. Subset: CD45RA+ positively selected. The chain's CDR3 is CASSTRDNEQFF. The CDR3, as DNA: TGTGCCAGTTCAACTAGGGACAATGAGCAGTTCTTC.